The rows below give T cell receptor beta chains drawn from one sample of a study of early T cells in non-severe SARS-CoV-2 infection. TCRdb re-analysed the 5' RACE reads in MiXCR, keeping a single row per CDR3 protein. This table holds about 40,000 distinct CDR3 sequences, roughly 4.3% found once. Material for sequencing was whole blood. The receptors here all came from an adult who was a healthcare worker with PCR-confirmed SARS-CoV-2 infection or an uninfected control (not recorded which). CDR3s include the opening cysteine and the closing phenylalanine or tryptophan. The D gene is left open where the match is weak. Clone size is given for some rows only: seen once, a few or many times, or a class if the clone is expanded.

>many|TRBJ2-7|TRBD2|TRBV5-1
CASKETSGAVGEQYF
TGCGCCAGCAAGGAGACTAGCGGAGCGGTGGGGGAGCAGTACTTC
>many|TRBJ2-7|TRBD1|TRBV19
CASSSRAGQGISGEQYF
TGTGCCAGTAGTTCCCGCGCCGGACAGGGGATTTCAGGCGAGCAGTACTTC
>many|TRBJ1-5|TRBD1|TRBV28
CASSPQGQSNQPQHF
TGTGCCAGCAGTCCCCAGGGACAGAGCAATCAGCCCCAGCATTTT
>many|TRBJ1-2|-|TRBV5-1
CASAEDYGYTF
TGCGCCAGCGCAGAGGACTATGGCTACACCTTC
>many|TRBJ2-5|-|TRBV20-1
CSALDPGQETQYF
TGCAGTGCACTAGACCCCGGGCAAGAGACCCAGTACTTC
>many|TRBJ2-2|-|TRBV6-1
CASSERSGAPGELFF
TGTGCCAGCAGCGAAAGATCCGGGGCTCCCGGGGAGCTGTTTTTT
>-|TRBJ2-1|TRBD2|TRBV20-1
CSARDLASGLSYNEQFF
TGCAGTGCTAGAGATTTGGCTAGCGGTCTCTCCTACAATGAGCAGTTCTTC
>few|TRBJ2-1|TRBD1|TRBV29-1
CSVETAGGVYVCNEQFF
TGCAGCGTTGAAACAGCAGGGGGCGTATATGTCTGCAATGAGCAGTTCTTC
>-|TRBJ2-7|-|TRBV6-1
CASSEGTDSNEQYF
TGTGCCAGCAGTGAAGGGACGGACAGTAACGAGCAGTACTTC
>few|TRBJ2-6|-|TRBV5-8
CASSLSWGSGANVLTF
TGTGCCAGCAGCTTGTCCTGGGGTTCTGGGGCCAACGTCCTGACTTTC
>many|TRBJ2-1|-|TRBV28
CASVRTGYNEQFF
TGTGCCAGCGTACGTACCGGTTACAATGAGCAGTTCTTC
>many|TRBJ2-1|TRBD1|TRBV5-4
CASSLDRGSYNEQFF
TGTGCCAGCAGCTTGGACAGGGGGTCCTACAATGAGCAGTTCTTC
>-|TRBJ2-3|TRBD2|TRBV29-1
CSVGTSMGLGTDTQYF
TGCAGCGTTGGAACTTCAATGGGACTAGGCACAGATACGCAGTATTTT
>many|TRBJ2-3|-|TRBV7-8
CASSLMMATPTDTQYF
TGTGCCAGCAGCTTAATGATGGCGACTCCCACAGATACGCAGTATTTT